These T cell receptor beta chains were read from a single sample in a study of human T cells and chemical hapten exposure. TCRdb itself ran the RACE reads through MiXCR, one entry per CDR3 protein. Among 150,000 to 200,000 distinct CDR3 sequences, around 30% were seen once, and the ten largest hold 2.5% to 3.5%. The sample consisted of whole blood, taken in connection with sensitization to the hapten diphenylcyclopropenone (DPC). These receptors were taken from a woman aged 25 to 39 with alopecia areata. Some clones in this sample may be carry-over from other donors' samples. The CDR3 runs from the conserved cysteine through the conserved F or W. The order of the fields is D gene, clone size, J gene, V gene, CDR3 DNA, CDR3 protein. A D gene is named only where the DNA matches it firmly. The listing skips clone size in some rows; elsewhere it reads once, few, many or a size class.

D gene: .
clone size: .
J gene: TRBJ2-5
V gene: TRBV21-1
CDR3 DNA: TGTGCCAGCAGAAGTAATGATGACAGTTACCAAGAGACCCAGTACTTC
CDR3 protein: CASRSNDDSYQETQYF

D gene: TRBD2
clone size: .
J gene: TRBJ2-1
V gene: TRBV28
CDR3 DNA: TGTGCCAGCAGTTTGGCCCAGCGGGGGGGGAATGAGCAGTTCTTC
CDR3 protein: CASSLAQRGGNEQFF

D gene: .
clone size: .
J gene: TRBJ2-3
V gene: TRBV15
CDR3 DNA: TGTGCCACCAGCAGCAGGACGTCGCACACAGATACGCAGTATTTT
CDR3 protein: CATSSRTSHTDTQYF

D gene: .
clone size: .
J gene: TRBJ1-2
V gene: TRBV7-9
CDR3 DNA: TGTGCCAGCAGCTTAGGGGTTGGTGGCTACACCTTC
CDR3 protein: CASSLGVGGYTF

D gene: TRBD1
clone size: .
J gene: TRBJ1-1
V gene: TRBV29-1
CDR3 DNA: TGCAGCGTGGGACAGAGGAACACTGAAGCTTTCTTT
CDR3 protein: CSVGQRNTEAFF

D gene: TRBD1
clone size: .
J gene: TRBJ1-4
V gene: TRBV9
CDR3 DNA: TGTGCCAGCAGCACGCGGACAGGGACGGGTGAAAAACTGTTTTTT
CDR3 protein: CASSTRTGTGEKLFF

D gene: .
clone size: few
J gene: TRBJ2-6
V gene: TRBV6-2/TRBV6-3
CDR3 DNA: TGTGCCAGCAGCAACCGGTTTACAGGGGCCAACGTCCTGACTTTC
CDR3 protein: CASSNRFTGANVLTF

D gene: .
clone size: .
J gene: TRBJ2-1
V gene: TRBV5-1
CDR3 DNA: TGCGCCAGCACCCCATGGACCTCGACCTCCTACAATGAGCAGTTCTTC
CDR3 protein: CASTPWTSTSYNEQFF

D gene: .
clone size: many
J gene: TRBJ1-4
V gene: TRBV7-8
CDR3 DNA: TGTGCCAGCAGCTTACGGACCTTTAATGAAAAACTGTTTTTT
CDR3 protein: CASSLRTFNEKLFF

D gene: TRBD1
clone size: .
J gene: TRBJ2-1
V gene: TRBV20-1
CDR3 DNA: TGCAGTGCCGAACGGGGGTCCACAGGGGGGAATGAGCAGTTCTTC
CDR3 protein: CSAERGSTGGNEQFF

D gene: .
clone size: few
J gene: TRBJ2-7
V gene: TRBV10-3
CDR3 DNA: TGTGCCATCAGTGACTCAGGGGCCGCCCCAAGCTCCTACGAGCAGTACTTC
CDR3 protein: CAISDSGAAPSSYEQYF

D gene: TRBD2
clone size: few
J gene: TRBJ2-1
V gene: TRBV9
CDR3 DNA: TGTGCCAGCAGCGCACCCGGGACTAGCGGGGGATACAATGAGCAGTTCTTC
CDR3 protein: CASSAPGTSGGYNEQFF

D gene: TRBD1
clone size: .
J gene: TRBJ2-7
V gene: TRBV29-1
CDR3 DNA: TGCAGCGTTGAAGATGGGTGGGGACAGGGGCTTTCCGAGCAGTACTTC
CDR3 protein: CSVEDGWGQGLSEQYF

D gene: TRBD2
clone size: .
J gene: TRBJ2-1
V gene: TRBV29-1
CDR3 DNA: TGCAGCGCTGGACTAGCGGGGGGGTCCTACAATGAGCAGTTCTTC
CDR3 protein: CSAGLAGGSYNEQFF

D gene: .
clone size: .
J gene: TRBJ2-5
V gene: TRBV19
CDR3 DNA: TGTGCCAGTAGTATACGGGGGCTAGCGTACCAAGAGACCCAGTACTTC
CDR3 protein: CASSIRGLAYQETQYF

D gene: .
clone size: few
J gene: TRBJ2-2
V gene: TRBV21-1
CDR3 DNA: TGTGCCAGCAGCACGGGGAGGGGGCACACCGGGGAGCTGTTTTTT
CDR3 protein: CASSTGRGHTGELFF

D gene: .
clone size: .
J gene: TRBJ2-1
V gene: TRBV7-2
CDR3 DNA: TGTGCCAGCACCCCCTCATGGGGCAATGAGCAGTTCTTC
CDR3 protein: CASTPSWGNEQFF

D gene: TRBD1
clone size: .
J gene: TRBJ2-1
V gene: TRBV7-9
CDR3 DNA: TGTGCCAGCAGCTTAGACAGGGGCATGCACAATGAGCAGTTCTTC
CDR3 protein: CASSLDRGMHNEQFF

D gene: TRBD1
clone size: few
J gene: TRBJ2-7
V gene: TRBV4-1
CDR3 DNA: TGCGCCAGCAGCCAATCCCGGGACAGCTTCTACGAGCAGTACTTC
CDR3 protein: CASSQSRDSFYEQYF

D gene: .
clone size: few
J gene: TRBJ1-3
V gene: TRBV4-2
CDR3 DNA: TGTGCCAGCAGCCAAGAAGTTGAAAACACCATATATTTT
CDR3 protein: CASSQEVENTIYF